This is a list of T cell receptor beta chains from one sample in a study of quantifying T cell responses using KT2 cells. TCRdb re-called the UMI-ligation and nested PCR reads with MiXCR, one entry per CDR3 protein. Altogether more than 55,000 distinct CDR3 sequences are present, around 12% being singletons, with the ten largest covering about 9.5%. Sequencing input: PBMCs spiked with cells of the T cell clone KT2. The receptors derive from a human donor. The CDR3 runs from the conserved cysteine through the conserved F or W. A D gene is named only where the DNA matches it firmly. Clone sizes are given selectively: once, few, many, or a class where the clone is expanded.

J | V | D | size | CDR3 | DNA
TRBJ2-7 | TRBV7-2 | NA | few | CASSSTSYEQYF | TGTGCCAGCAGCTCAACTAGCTACGAGCAGTACTTC
TRBJ2-2 | TRBV27 | NA | NA | CASSLTDLSRELFF | TGTGCCAGCAGTTTAACGGACCTATCCCGGGAGCTGTTTTTT
TRBJ2-7 | TRBV6-6 | NA | few | CASSYGRNAYEQYF | TGTGCCAGCAGTTACGGACGGAACGCCTACGAGCAGTACTTC
TRBJ1-2 | TRBV12-3/TRBV12-4 | TRBD1 | many | CASSTQGARGYTF | TGTGCCAGCAGCACACAGGGGGCCCGCGGCTACACCTTC
TRBJ2-1 | TRBV5-6 | TRBD1 | few | CASSLESGQGWDNEQFF | TGTGCCAGCAGCTTGGAATCGGGACAGGGCTGGGACAATGAGCAGTTCTTC
TRBJ2-1 | TRBV7-9 | NA | few | CASSLPGSLNEQFF | TGTGCCAGCAGCCTCCCCGGGAGTCTTAATGAGCAGTTCTTC
TRBJ2-2 | TRBV3-1 | NA | many | CASSQEWTSSTGELFF | TGTGCCAGCAGCCAAGAGTGGACATCCTCCACCGGGGAGCTGTTTTTT
TRBJ2-6 | TRBV5-5 | NA | few | CASKSHGTSYSGANVLTF | TGTGCCAGCAAGTCCCACGGGACTTCCTACTCTGGGGCCAACGTCCTGACTTTC
TRBJ2-7 | TRBV7-9 | NA | NA | CASSFRPWGTTYEQYF | TGTGCCAGCAGCTTCCGTCCCTGGGGAACCACCTACGAGCAGTACTTC
TRBJ2-3 | TRBV20-1 | NA | many | CSAPGQLSTDTQYF | TGCAGTGCCCCTGGACAACTTAGCACAGATACGCAGTATTTT
TRBJ2-7 | TRBV5-4 | NA | NA | CASSSPGAGFSYEQYF | TGTGCCAGCAGCTCACCCGGGGCAGGGTTCTCCTACGAGCAGTACTTC
TRBJ2-2 | TRBV20-1 | NA | NA | CSASRPIVTGELFF | TGCAGTGCTTCCCGGCCTATTGTCACCGGGGAGCTGTTTTTT
TRBJ2-7 | TRBV7-2 | NA | few | CASSPHYEQYF | TGTGCCAGCAGCCCCCACTACGAGCAGTACTTC
TRBJ2-3 | TRBV7-9 | NA | many | CASSSNGDTQYF | TGTGCCAGCAGCTCTAACGGGGATACGCAGTATTTT
TRBJ2-7 | TRBV27 | TRBD1 | NA | CASISPAPGQGFYEQYF | TGTGCCAGCATCTCACCGGCTCCGGGACAGGGATTCTACGAGCAGTACTTC
TRBJ2-2 | TRBV6-1 | NA | NA | CASSDILSRTGYTGELFF | TGTGCCAGCAGTGATATATTATCCCGAACAGGGTACACCGGGGAGCTGTTTTTT
TRBJ2-5 | TRBV11-2 | NA | NA | CASSLPLGHQETQYF | TGTGCCAGCAGCCTCCCCTTGGGGCACCAAGAGACCCAGTACTTC
TRBJ2-3 | TRBV6-4 | TRBD2 | medium-sized | CASSETSGPTDTQYF | TGTGCCAGCAGTGAAACTAGCGGTCCCACAGATACGCAGTATTTT
TRBJ2-4 | TRBV20-1 | NA | NA | CSATLTSKNIQYF | TGCAGTGCTACTCTGACTAGCAAAAACATTCAGTACTTC
TRBJ2-3 | TRBV24-1 | TRBD1 | NA | CATSEGTGSYTDTQYF | TGTGCCACCAGTGAGGGGACAGGATCTTACACAGATACGCAGTATTTT
TRBJ2-5 | TRBV6-5 | NA | many | CASRPGEHLLIVGTQYF | TGTGCCAGCCGCCCCGGGGAACACCTGTTAATTGTCGGGACCCAGTACTTC
TRBJ2-7 | TRBV4-1 | TRBD1 | many | CASSQKHRDRASYEQYF | TGCGCCAGCAGCCAAAAGCACCGGGACAGGGCCTCCTACGAGCAGTACTTC
TRBJ2-5 | TRBV29-1 | NA | NA | CSVHRILQETQYF | TGCAGCGTTCATCGGATCCTCCAAGAGACCCAGTACTTC
TRBJ2-2 | TRBV12-3/TRBV12-4 | TRBD2 | NA | CASSDNPSGGTGELFF | TGTGCCAGCAGCGACAACCCTAGCGGGGGGACCGGGGAGCTGTTTTTT
TRBJ2-6 | TRBV5-1 | NA | few | CASSLNTIGANVLTF | TGCGCCAGCAGCTTGAACACTATTGGGGCCAACGTCCTGACTTTC
TRBJ2-6 | TRBV12-3/TRBV12-4 | NA | many | CASSPMLNSGANVLTF | TGTGCCAGCAGCCCTATGTTGAACTCTGGGGCCAACGTCCTGACTTTC
TRBJ2-7 | TRBV2 | NA | once | CASSAARVSYEQYF | TGTGCCAGCAGTGCTGCCCGGGTTTCCTACGAGCAGTACTTC
TRBJ2-7 | TRBV12-3/TRBV12-4 | TRBD2 | NA | CASSLLGGGPSYEQYF | TGTGCCAGCAGTCTCCTCGGGGGGGGACCGTCCTACGAGCAGTACTTC
TRBJ2-1 | TRBV6-6 | TRBD1 | NA | CASSSGTGVYNEQFF | TGTGCCAGCAGTTCCGGGACAGGGGTCTACAATGAGCAGTTCTTC
TRBJ2-3 | TRBV2 | NA | many | CASSEMDTQYF | TGTGCCAGCAGTGAAATGGATACGCAGTATTTT
TRBJ1-5 | TRBV10-3 | TRBD1 | few | CAISESNLRTGWDQPQHF | TGTGCCATCAGTGAGTCGAATCTTCGGACAGGGTGGGATCAGCCCCAGCATTTT
TRBJ2-3 | TRBV20-1 | NA | NA | CSASGMASTDTQYF | TGCAGTGCTAGTGGTATGGCCAGTACAGATACGCAGTATTTT
TRBJ2-5 | TRBV12-3/TRBV12-4 | TRBD2 | many | CASSSGGWGVKTQYF | TGTGCCAGCAGTTCCGGGGGGTGGGGGGTGAAGACCCAGTACTTC
TRBJ2-5 | TRBV2 | TRBD1 | few | CASRRGPETQYF | TGTGCCAGCCGCAGGGGGCCAGAGACCCAGTACTTC
TRBJ2-5 | TRBV6-5 | NA | many | CASRLQPGTGRTQYF | TGTGCCAGCAGACTACAACCCGGGACCGGCCGGACCCAGTACTTC
TRBJ1-3 | TRBV2 | TRBD1 | NA | CASRDTGDGNTIYF | TGTGCCAGCAGGGATACAGGGGACGGAAACACCATATATTTT
TRBJ2-2 | TRBV30 | TRBD2 | NA | CAWTGLAGGWGTGELFF | TGTGCCTGGACTGGACTAGCGGGGGGTTGGGGCACCGGGGAGCTGTTTTTT
TRBJ2-3 | TRBV29-1 | TRBD2 | NA | CSVVGGAKDTQYF | TGCAGCGTTGTCGGGGGGGCCAAGGATACGCAGTATTTT
TRBJ1-5 | TRBV6-6 | NA | NA | CASSYSLQNNQPQHF | TGTGCCAGCAGTTACTCTCTGCAGAACAATCAGCCCCAGCATTTT
TRBJ1-4 | TRBV20-1 | NA | many | CSARAGGSRGEKLFF | TGCAGTGCTAGGGCTGGCGGCAGCAGAGGAGAAAAACTGTTTTTT
TRBJ2-7 | TRBV5-4 | NA | NA | CASSPGREYEQYF | TGTGCCAGCAGCCCTGGCAGGGAGTACGAGCAGTACTTC
TRBJ1-2 | TRBV6-2/TRBV6-3 | TRBD1 | NA | CASSYSWARGGRGYTF | TGTGCCAGCAGTTACTCGTGGGCCAGAGGGGGCCGGGGCTACACCTTC
TRBJ2-3 | TRBV6-1 | NA | NA | CASSEVIGGGPDTQYF | TGTGCCAGCAGTGAAGTTATCGGCGGGGGCCCAGATACGCAGTATTTT
TRBJ2-1 | TRBV24-1 | NA | NA | CATSDPAGSGEQFF | TGTGCCACCAGTGATCCCGCCGGTTCGGGTGAGCAGTTCTTC
TRBJ2-5 | TRBV7-2 | NA | few | CASSPGRGGQETQYF | TGTGCCAGCAGCCCCGGTCGAGGGGGGCAAGAGACCCAGTACTTC
TRBJ2-1 | TRBV5-4 | TRBD2 | NA | CASSLGTSGPYNEQFF | TGTGCCAGCAGCTTGGGGACTAGCGGGCCTTACAATGAGCAGTTCTTC
TRBJ2-7 | TRBV27 | NA | few | CASLPLDKSSYEQYF | TGTGCCAGCCTCCCCTTGGACAAAAGCTCCTACGAGCAGTACTTC
TRBJ2-7 | TRBV13 | TRBD2 | NA | CASSLTGGQEQYF | TGTGCCAGCAGCTTAACGGGGGGGCAAGAGCAGTACTTC
TRBJ1-5 | TRBV10-3 | NA | NA | CAISIGQHQPQHF | TGTGCCATCAGTATCGGCCAGCATCAGCCCCAGCATTTT
TRBJ1-2 | TRBV19 | NA | few | CASSTPGLLDGYTF | TGTGCCAGTAGTACCCCCGGCCTCTTAGACGGCTACACCTTC
TRBJ2-3 | TRBV29-1 | NA | few | CSVDLQATDTQYF | TGCAGCGTTGATCTACAGGCCACAGATACGCAGTATTTT
TRBJ2-5 | TRBV18 | NA | NA | CASSPGLGGETQYF | TGTGCCAGCTCACCAGGGCTGGGCGGGGAGACCCAGTACTTC
TRBJ2-1 | TRBV4-2 | TRBD1 | many | CASSQGYRGLYNEQFF | TGTGCCAGCAGCCAAGGGTACAGGGGGCTCTACAATGAGCAGTTCTTC